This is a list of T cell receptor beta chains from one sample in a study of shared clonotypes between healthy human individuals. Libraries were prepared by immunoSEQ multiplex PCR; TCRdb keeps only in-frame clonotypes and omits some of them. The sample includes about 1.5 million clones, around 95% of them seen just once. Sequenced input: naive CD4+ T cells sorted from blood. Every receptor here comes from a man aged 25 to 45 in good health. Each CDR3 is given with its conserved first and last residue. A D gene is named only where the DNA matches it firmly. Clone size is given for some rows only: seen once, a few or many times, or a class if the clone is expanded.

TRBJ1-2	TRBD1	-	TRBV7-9	CASTKTGVGYGYTF	TGTGCCAGCACCAAGACAGGGGTTGGCTATGGCTACACCTTC
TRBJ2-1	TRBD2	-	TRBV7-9	CASSLTQGLATYNEQFF	TGTGCCAGCAGCTTAACCCAAGGACTAGCAACCTACAATGAGCAGTTCTTC
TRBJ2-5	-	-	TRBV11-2	CASSPRRGQETQYF	TGTGCCAGCAGCCCCCGGCGAGGCCAAGAGACCCAGTACTTC
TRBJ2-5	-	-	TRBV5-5	CASSPSGVDETQYF	TGTGCCAGCAGCCCCTCGGGGGTTGACGAGACCCAGTACTTC
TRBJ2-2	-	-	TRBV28	CATADQNTGELFF	TGTGCCACAGCAGATCAGAACACCGGGGAGCTGTTTTTT
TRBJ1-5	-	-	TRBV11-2	CASSLVGQRSQPQHF	TGTGCCAGCAGCTTAGTAGGGCAGCGCAGTCAGCCCCAGCATTTT
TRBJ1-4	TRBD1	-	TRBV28	CASSLLQQGAWEKLFF	TGTGCCAGCAGTTTACTCCAACAGGGGGCGTGGGAAAAACTGTTTTTT
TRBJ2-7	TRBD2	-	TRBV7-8	CASSLVAGVGSYEQYF	TGTGCCAGCAGCTTAGTGGCGGGAGTTGGCTCCTACGAGCAGTACTTC
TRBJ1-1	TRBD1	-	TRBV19	CASSTGQGARLRAFF	TGTGCCAGTAGTACTGGACAGGGGGCGCGCCTTAGGGCTTTCTTT
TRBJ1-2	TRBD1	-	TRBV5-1	CASSPETDRGRGYTF	TGCGCCAGCAGCCCGGAAACGGACAGGGGACGTGGCTACACCTTC
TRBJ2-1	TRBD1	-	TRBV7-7	CASSLGSGQGSNEQFF	TGTGCTAGCAGCTTAGGCAGCGGACAGGGGTCGAATGAGCAGTTCTTC
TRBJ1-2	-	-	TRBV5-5	CASSFLRDSNYGYTF	TGTGCCAGCAGCTTCCTCCGGGACTCCAACTATGGCTACACCTTC
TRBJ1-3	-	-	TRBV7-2	CASSLERPFTSGNTIYF	TGTGCCAGCAGCTTAGAACGACCCTTTACCTCTGGAAACACCATATATTTT
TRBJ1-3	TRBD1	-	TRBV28	CASSLGTAAGNTIYF	TGTGCCAGCAGTTTAGGGACAGCGGCCGGAAACACCATATATTTT
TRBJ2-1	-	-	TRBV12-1	CASSFFTRPRGEQFF	TGTGCCAGCAGCTTTTTCACAAGACCGAGGGGTGAGCAGTTCTTC
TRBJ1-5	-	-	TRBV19	CASSIFGLGGRHSFQPQHF	TGTGCCAGTAGTATTTTCGGCCTGGGGGGCAGACATAGTTTTCAGCCCCAGCATTTT
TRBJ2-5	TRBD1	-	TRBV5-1	CASSANGQGGAETQYF	TGCGCCAGCAGCGCTAACGGACAGGGGGGAGCTGAGACCCAGTACTTC
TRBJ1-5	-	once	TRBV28	CASSSVDRGDNQPQHF	TGTGCCAGCAGTTCTGTCGATCGGGGAGACAATCAGCCCCAGCATTTT
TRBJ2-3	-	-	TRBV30	CAWSVGVSTDTQYF	TGTGCCTGGAGTGTAGGAGTTAGCACAGATACGCAGTATTTT
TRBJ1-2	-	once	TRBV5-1	CASSLEVMEGYTF	TGCGCCAGCAGCTTGGAAGTCATGGAAGGCTACACCTTC
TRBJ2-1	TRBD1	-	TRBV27	CASSLMRDSQSYNEQFF	TGTGCCAGCAGTCTCATGAGGGACAGCCAGTCATACAATGAGCAGTTCTTC
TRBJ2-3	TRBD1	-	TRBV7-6	CASSLRTGSTDTQYF	TGTGCCAGCAGCCTAAGGACAGGTAGCACAGATACGCAGTATTTT
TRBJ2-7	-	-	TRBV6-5	CASSLGPPYEQYF	TGTGCCAGCAGTTTGGGGCCTCCCTACGAGCAGTACTTC
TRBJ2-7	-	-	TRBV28	CASRAGWVYEQYF	TGTGCCAGCAGGGCGGGATGGGTCTACGAGCAGTACTTC
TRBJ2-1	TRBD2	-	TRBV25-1	CASRLVTSGGYNEQFF	TGTGCCAGCCGCCTAGTGACTAGCGGAGGCTACAATGAGCAGTTCTTC
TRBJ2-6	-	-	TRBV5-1	CASSTRPSGANVLTF	TGCGCCAGCAGCACCAGGCCTTCTGGGGCCAACGTCCTGACTTTC